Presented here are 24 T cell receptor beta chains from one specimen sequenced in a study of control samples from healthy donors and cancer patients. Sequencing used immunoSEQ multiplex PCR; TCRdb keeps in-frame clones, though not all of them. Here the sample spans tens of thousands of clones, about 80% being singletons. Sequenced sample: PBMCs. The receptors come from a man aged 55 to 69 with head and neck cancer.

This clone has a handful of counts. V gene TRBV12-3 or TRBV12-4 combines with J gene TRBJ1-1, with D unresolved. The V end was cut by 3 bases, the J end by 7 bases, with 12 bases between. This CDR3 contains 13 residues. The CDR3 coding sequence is TGTGCCAGCAGTTTTGCGGGGAGGGATGAAGCTTTCTTT. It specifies CASSFAGRDEAFF.

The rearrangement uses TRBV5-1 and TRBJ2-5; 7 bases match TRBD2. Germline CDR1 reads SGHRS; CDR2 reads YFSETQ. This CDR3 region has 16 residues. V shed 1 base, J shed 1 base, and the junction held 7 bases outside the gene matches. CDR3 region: CASSLRSGPTQETQYF. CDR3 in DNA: TGCGCCAGCAGCTTGCGTAGCGGGCCTACCCAAGAGACCCAGTACTTC.

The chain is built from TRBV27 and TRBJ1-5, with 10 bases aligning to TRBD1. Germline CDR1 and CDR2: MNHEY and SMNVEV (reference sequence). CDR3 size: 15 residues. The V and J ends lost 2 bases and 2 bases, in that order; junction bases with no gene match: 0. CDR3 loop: CASSLGTGGNQPQHF. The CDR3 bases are TGTGCCAGCAGTTTAGGGACAGGGGGCAATCAGCCCCAGCATTTT.

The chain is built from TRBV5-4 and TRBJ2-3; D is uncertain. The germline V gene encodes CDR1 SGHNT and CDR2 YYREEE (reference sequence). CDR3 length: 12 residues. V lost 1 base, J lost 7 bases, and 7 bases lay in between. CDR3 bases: TGTGCCAGCAGCTTGACCAGAAATACGCAGTATTTT. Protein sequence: CASSLTRNTQYF.

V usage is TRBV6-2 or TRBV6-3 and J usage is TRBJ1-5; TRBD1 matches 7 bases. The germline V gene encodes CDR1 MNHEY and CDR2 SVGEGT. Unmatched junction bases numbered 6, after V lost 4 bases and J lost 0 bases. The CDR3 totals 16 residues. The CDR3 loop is CASSSGQAHSNQPQHF. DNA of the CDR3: TGTGCCAGCAGTTCAGGACAGGCTCATAGCAATCAGCCCCAGCATTTT.

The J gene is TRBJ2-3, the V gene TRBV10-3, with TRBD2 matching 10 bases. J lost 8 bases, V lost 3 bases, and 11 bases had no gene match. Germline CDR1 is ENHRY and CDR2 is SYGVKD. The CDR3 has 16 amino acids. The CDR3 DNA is TGTGCCATCAGTGAAGGACTAGCGGCAAGTAGGGGTACGCAGTATTTT. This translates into CAISEGLAASRGTQYF.

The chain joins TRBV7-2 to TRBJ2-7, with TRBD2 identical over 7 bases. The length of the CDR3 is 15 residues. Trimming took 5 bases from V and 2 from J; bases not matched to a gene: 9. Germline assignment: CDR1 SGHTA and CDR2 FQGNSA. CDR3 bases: TGTGCCAGCAGCCCCCAGGGAGGGGCCCCCTACGAGCAGTACTTC. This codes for CASSPQGGAPYEQYF.

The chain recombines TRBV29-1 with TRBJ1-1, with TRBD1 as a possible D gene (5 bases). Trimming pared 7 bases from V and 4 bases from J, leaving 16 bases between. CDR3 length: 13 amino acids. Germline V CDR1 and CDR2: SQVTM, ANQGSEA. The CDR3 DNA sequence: TGCAGCGGATCAGGGACTCTGGGCACTGAAGCTTTCTTT. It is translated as CSGSGTLGTEAFF.

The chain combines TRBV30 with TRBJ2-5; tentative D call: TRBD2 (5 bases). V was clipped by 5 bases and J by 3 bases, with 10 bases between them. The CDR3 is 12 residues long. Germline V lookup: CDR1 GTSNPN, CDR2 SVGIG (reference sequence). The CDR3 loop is CAWGLGKETQYF. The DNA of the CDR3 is TGTGCCTGGGGACTGGGCAAAGAGACCCAGTACTTC. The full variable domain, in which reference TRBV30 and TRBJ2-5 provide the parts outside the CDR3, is SQTIHQWPATLVQPVGSPLSLECTVEGTSNPNLYWYRQAAGRGLQLLFYSVGIGQISSEVPQNLSASRPQDRQFILSSKKLLLSDSGFYLCAWGLGKETQYFGPGTRLLVL.

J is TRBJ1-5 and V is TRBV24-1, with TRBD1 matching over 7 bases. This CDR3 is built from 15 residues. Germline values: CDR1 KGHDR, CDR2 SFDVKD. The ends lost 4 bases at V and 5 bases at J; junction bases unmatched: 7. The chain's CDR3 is CATSERGRGDQPQHF. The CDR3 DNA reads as TGTGCCACCAGTGAAAGGGGGCGAGGCGATCAGCCCCAGCATTTT.

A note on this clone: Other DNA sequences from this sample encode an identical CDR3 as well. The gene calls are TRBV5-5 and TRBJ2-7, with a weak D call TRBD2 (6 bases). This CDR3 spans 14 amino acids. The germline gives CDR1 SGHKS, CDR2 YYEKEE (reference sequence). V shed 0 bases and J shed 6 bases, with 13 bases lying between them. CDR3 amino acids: CASSLVRGSGEQYF. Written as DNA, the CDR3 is TGTGCCAGCAGCTTGGTCCGGGGGTCGGGCGAGCAGTACTTC.

The CDR3 sequence is CASSYGGATYNEQFF. CDR3 sequence (DNA): TGTGCCAGCAGTTACGGCGGAGCAACCTACAATGAGCAGTTCTTC. The J gene is TRBJ2-1, the V gene TRBV6-2 or TRBV6-3; D not certain. CDR1 is MNHEY, CDR2 SVGEGT, per germline. The V and J ends lost 2 bases and 2 bases respectively, with 10 bases between them. The CDR3 is 15 residues long.

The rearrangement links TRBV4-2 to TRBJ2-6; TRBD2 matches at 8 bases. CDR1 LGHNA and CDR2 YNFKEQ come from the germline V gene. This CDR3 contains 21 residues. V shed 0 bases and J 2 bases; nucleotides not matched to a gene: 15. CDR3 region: CASSQDLTAGGMLAGANVLTF. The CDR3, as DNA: TGTGCCAGCAGCCAAGATCTCACCGCGGGGGGTATGTTAGCTGGGGCCAACGTCCTGACTTTC.

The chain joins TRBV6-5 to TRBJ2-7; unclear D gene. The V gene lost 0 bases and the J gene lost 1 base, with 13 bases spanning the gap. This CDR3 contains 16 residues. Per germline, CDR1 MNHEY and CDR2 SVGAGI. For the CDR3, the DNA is TGTGCCAGCAGTTACTCGCCCAGCCTTAAGTCCTACGAGCAGTACTTC. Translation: CASSYSPSLKSYEQYF.

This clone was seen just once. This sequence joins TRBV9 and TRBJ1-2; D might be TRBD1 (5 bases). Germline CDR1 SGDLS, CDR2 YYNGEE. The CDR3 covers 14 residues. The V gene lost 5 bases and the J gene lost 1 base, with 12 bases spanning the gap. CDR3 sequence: CASRPGTDNYGYTF. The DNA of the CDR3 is TGTGCCAGCAGGCCCGGGACGGATAACTATGGCTACACCTTC.

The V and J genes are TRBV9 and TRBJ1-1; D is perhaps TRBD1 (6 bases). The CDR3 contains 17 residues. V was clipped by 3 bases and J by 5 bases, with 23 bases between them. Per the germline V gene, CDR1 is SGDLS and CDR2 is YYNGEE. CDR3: CASSAVQGSLSWTEAFF. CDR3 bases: TGTGCCAGCAGCGCCGTACAGGGAAGTCTATCATGGACTGAAGCTTTCTTT. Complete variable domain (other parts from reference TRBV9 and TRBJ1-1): DSGVTQTPKHLITATGQRVTLRCSPRSGDLSVYWYQQSLDQGLQFLIQYYNGEERAKGNILERFSAQQFPDLHSELNLSSLELGDSALYFCASSAVQGSLSWTEAFFGQGTRLTVV.

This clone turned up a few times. CDR3 sequence: CASRTGTNPYNEQFF. The DNA of the CDR3 is TGTGCCAGCAGGACCGGGACAAATCCCTACAATGAGCAGTTCTTC. The V gene is TRBV6-5, the J gene TRBJ2-1; TRBD1 might be the D (6 bases). The V gene's germline CDR1 is MNHEY and CDR2 SVGAGI. This CDR3 is 15 amino acids long. V lost 6 bases and J lost 2, with 14 bases in between.

The CDR3 bases are TGTGCCAGTAGTAAGGTGGGACAGAGCAATCAGCCCCAGCATTTT. Translating gives CASSKVGQSNQPQHF. The chain uses TRBV19 and TRBJ1-5; the match to TRBD1 covers 7 bases. V gave up 4 bases and J gave up 1 base; unmatched junction bases: 4. Germline CDR1 is LNHDA and CDR2 is SQIVND (reference sequence). The CDR3 consists of 15 residues.

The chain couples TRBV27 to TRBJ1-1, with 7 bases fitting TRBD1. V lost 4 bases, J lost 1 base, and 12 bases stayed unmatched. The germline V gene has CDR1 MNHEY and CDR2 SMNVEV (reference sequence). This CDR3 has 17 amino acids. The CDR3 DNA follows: TGTGCCAGCAGTTCAACAGGGGCAGCAGGCGGGAACACTGAAGCTTTCTTT. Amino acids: CASSSTGAAGGNTEAFF.

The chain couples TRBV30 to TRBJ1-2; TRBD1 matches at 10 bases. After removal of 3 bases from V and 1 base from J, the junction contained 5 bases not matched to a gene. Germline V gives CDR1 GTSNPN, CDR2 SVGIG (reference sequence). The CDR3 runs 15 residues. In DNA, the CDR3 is TGTGCCTGGAGCGGGACAGGGGCCCATAACTATGGCTACACCTTC. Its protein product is CAWSGTGAHNYGYTF.

CDR3 DNA: TGTGCCAGTAGTATTACAGGCCAAGAGACCCAGTACTTC. It translates to CASSITGQETQYF. The gene calls are TRBV19 and TRBJ2-5; weak D call: TRBD1 (5 bases). The CDR3 covers 13 residues. The V and J ends lost 3 bases and 1 base respectively, with 6 bases between them. The germline V gene has CDR1 LNHDA and CDR2 SQIVND (reference sequence).

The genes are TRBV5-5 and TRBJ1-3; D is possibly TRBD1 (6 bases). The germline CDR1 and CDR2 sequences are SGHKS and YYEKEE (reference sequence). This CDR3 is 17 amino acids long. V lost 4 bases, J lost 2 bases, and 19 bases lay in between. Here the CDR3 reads CASSSGGGEGAGNTIYF. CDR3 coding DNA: TGTGCCAGCAGCAGTGGGGGGGGCGAGGGAGCTGGAAACACCATATATTTT. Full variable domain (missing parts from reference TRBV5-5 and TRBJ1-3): DAGVTQSPTHLIKTRGQQVTLRCSPISGHKSVSWYQQVLGQGPQFIFQYYEKEERGRGNFPDRFSARQFPNYSSELNVNALLLGDSALYLCASSSGGGEGAGNTIYFGEGSWLTVV.

DNA of the CDR3: TGTGCCAGCAGCTTGACACCGAACACTGAAGCTTTCTTT. Protein sequence: CASSLTPNTEAFF. The V and J genes are TRBV5-4 and TRBJ1-1; unclear D gene. Germline CDR1 and CDR2: SGHNT and YYREEE (reference sequence). The CDR3 runs to 13 residues. V lost 1 base and J 1 base, leaving 5 bases between the germline ends.

Written as DNA, the CDR3 is TGTGCCATCAGTACGACAGGGGTGAGGGCTTTCTTT. It codes for CAISTTGVRAFF. The gene calls are TRBV10-3 and TRBJ1-1; TRBD1 aligns across 8 bases. Per the germline V gene, CDR1 is ENHRY and CDR2 is SYGVKD. The V gene end was trimmed by 5 bases and the J gene end by 11 bases; junction bases not matched to a gene: 7. The CDR3 is 12 residues long.